Listed here are 29 T cell receptor beta chains from one sample, sequenced in a study of cytomegalovirus exposure and HLA in healthy donors. PCR amplification relied on 60 Vbeta primers (plus 13 Jbeta primers). Data came from immunoSEQ multiplex PCR; TCRdb stores just in-frame clones and leaves some out. The data hold approximately 140,000 clones, with 50% to 75% observed a single time. Input material: PBMCs. These receptors came from a woman aged 55-69 years in good health and CMV-seropositive.

The chain carries TRBV7-8 and TRBJ1-4, with unresolved D. The CDR3 runs 14 residues. The germline V and J ends were trimmed by 5 bases and 0 bases, with 7 bases remaining between them. CDR1 and CDR2 from the germline V gene are SGHVS and FQNEAQ. CDR3 in DNA: TGTGCCAGCAGCCACAGCTCAACTAATGAAAAACTGTTTTTT. Residues: CASSHSSTNEKLFF.

This chain uses TRBV15 with TRBJ2-5, with D maybe TRBD1 (5 bases). Germline V gives CDR1 LNHNV, CDR2 YYDKDF (reference sequence). This CDR3 has 13 residues. Trimming shortened V by 0 bases and J by 8 bases, and 10 bases separated the two germline ends. The CDR3 spells CATSRDRGKTQYF. The CDR3, as DNA: TGTGCCACCAGCAGAGATAGGGGAAAAACCCAGTACTTC.

This clone was counted a few times. The chain links TRBV15 to TRBJ2-4, with D unresolved. V was cut by 4 bases and J by 0 bases, with 10 bases left in between. CDR1 LNHNV and CDR2 YYDKDF come from the germline V gene (reference sequence). This CDR3 comprises 15 residues. CDR3 residues: CATSTSLLAKNIQYF. The CDR3 DNA follows: TGTGCCACCAGCACCTCCCTTTTAGCCAAAAACATTCAGTACTTC.

The V gene is TRBV28, the J gene TRBJ1-2; TRBD1 agrees at 8 bases. J was trimmed by 1 base and V by 8 bases; bases with no gene match: 6. Per the germline V gene, CDR1 is MDHEN and CDR2 is SYDVKM. The length of the CDR3 is 14 residues. The CDR3, as DNA: TGTGCCAGCGTGGGACAGGACCATAACTATGGCTACACCTTC. Protein: CASVGQDHNYGYTF.

V and J are TRBV28 and TRBJ2-2; D is perhaps TRBD1 (6 bases). V lost 3 bases, J lost 4 bases, and 9 bases lay in between. Germline V lookup: CDR1 MDHEN, CDR2 SYDVKM. This CDR3 has 14 residues. The CDR3: CASSFRGSTGELFF. CDR3 coding DNA: TGTGCCAGCAGTTTTAGGGGGTCCACCGGGGAGCTGTTTTTT.

In this sample, this clone turned up a few times. This chain uses TRBV28 with TRBJ2-1; 9 bases are a match to TRBD2. Germline assignment: CDR1 MDHEN and CDR2 SYDVKM. CDR3 length equals 15 residues. V shed 7 bases and J 1 base; nucleotides not matched to a gene: 5. The CDR3 DNA follows: TGTGCCAGCATTACTAGCGGGCCATCCTACAATGAGCAGTTCTTC. It translates to CASITSGPSYNEQFF.

Concerning this clone: The identical CDR3 is also encoded by other nucleotide sequences in the sample. This chain links TRBV2 with TRBJ2-1, with 15 bases fitting TRBD2. V shed 7 bases and J 7 bases; nucleotides not matched to a gene: 8. CDR3 length: 16 residues. Germline V lookup: CDR1 SNHLY, CDR2 FYNNEI. CDR3 DNA: TGTGCCAGCACCCACAAAGGGACTAGCGGGAGGAATGAGCAGTTCTTC. It is translated as CASTHKGTSGRNEQFF.

This clone was picked up a small number of times. At one end, the junction sequence differs from germline, possibly due to a read error. This chain joins TRBV5-4 and TRBJ2-2, with TRBD2 as a possible D gene (6 bases). In germline, CDR1 is SGHNT, CDR2 YYREEE (reference sequence). CDR3 length: 14 amino acids. CDR3 protein: CASRLDYPTGELFF. In DNA, the CDR3 is TGTGCCAGCAGGTTGGACTACCCTACCGGGGAGCTGTTTTTT.

The sample holds a few counts of this clone. The V call is TRBV21-1, the J call TRBJ2-7; the listed D gene, TRBD2, was not tested against the DNA. TRBV21-1 is termed a pseudogene. CDR3 length: 16 amino acids. DNA of the CDR3: TGTGCCAGCAGCAAAGTAGCGGTAAGCGGGACTTACGAGCAGTACTTC. It codes for CASSKVAVSGTYEQYF.

This chain links TRBV19 with TRBJ1-5, with a tentative D call TRBD1 (5 bases). The CDR3 is 16 amino acids. Germline V CDR1 and CDR2: LNHDA, SQIVND (reference sequence). V shed 1 base and J shed 6 bases, with 16 bases lying between them. The CDR3: CASSIVQGGRRQPQHF. The CDR3 nucleotides are TGTGCCAGTAGTATAGTCCAGGGTGGAAGGCGTCAGCCCCAGCATTTT.

This clone was counted a few times. V is TRBV7-2 and J is TRBJ2-7; 8 bases line up with TRBD2. This CDR3 is 15 amino acids long. V was pared by 5 bases and J by 2 bases, with 8 bases of the junction left unmatched. Germline CDR1 is SGHTA and CDR2 is FQGNSA. The CDR3 here is CASSPRSGGPYEQYF. CDR3 sequence (DNA): TGTGCCAGCAGCCCGCGGTCGGGAGGGCCCTACGAGCAGTACTTC.

The chain employs TRBV5-6 and TRBJ2-2; no firm D call. The CDR3 sequence is 13 residues long. The germline V gene encodes CDR1 SGHDT and CDR2 YYEEEE. V lost 2 bases and J lost 3, with 5 bases in between. The CDR3: CASSFIDTGELFF. The CDR3 nucleotides are TGTGCCAGCAGCTTTATTGACACCGGGGAGCTGTTTTTT.

V usage is TRBV28 and J usage is TRBJ2-2, with D unresolved. The CDR3 has 13 residues. V gave up 9 bases and J gave up 0 bases, with 8 bases separating them. CDR1 MDHEN and CDR2 SYDVKM come from the germline V gene. The CDR3 nucleotides read TGTGCCAGTAATAGTGCGAACACCGGGGAGCTGTTTTTT. This codes for CASNSANTGELFF.

This clone was seen a single time. The rearrangement links TRBV5-1 to TRBJ2-2; TRBD1 might be the D (5 bases). Trimming removed 3 bases from V and 2 bases from J, with 14 bases in between. Per germline, CDR1 SGHRS and CDR2 YFSETQ. The CDR3 loop spans 16 amino acids. CDR3 protein: CASSSLGQINTGELFF. The CDR3 DNA reads TGCGCCAGCAGCTCTTTGGGGCAGATTAACACCGGGGAGCTGTTTTTT.

The genes are TRBV4-2 and TRBJ1-1; D is perhaps TRBD1 (5 bases). V lost 0 bases to trimming and J lost 0 bases, with 11 bases between them. This CDR3 has 16 residues. Germline loops: CDR1 LGHNA, CDR2 YNFKEQ. CDR3 coding DNA: TGTGCCAGCAGCCAAGACCCCAGGGTTATGAACACTGAAGCTTTCTTT. Its translation is CASSQDPRVMNTEAFF.

This clone has a single count. The V call is TRBV28, the J call TRBJ2-7, with D unresolved. In germline, CDR1 is MDHEN, CDR2 SYDVKM. The V end was cut by 3 bases, the J end by 7 bases, with 13 bases between. The CDR3 runs to 13 residues. The CDR3 nucleotides read TGTGCCAGCAGTTTTAGCCTGCTTTTGGAGCAGTACTTC. Its translation: CASSFSLLLEQYF.

The V and J genes are TRBV5-1 and TRBJ1-5; 9 positions agree with TRBD1. V lost 0 bases to trimming and J lost 5 bases; unmatched junction nucleotides: 3. There are 15 residues in the CDR3. Per the germline V gene, CDR1 is SGHRS and CDR2 is YFSETQ. CDR3: CASSLGDRVDQPQHF. The DNA for the CDR3 is TGCGCCAGCAGCTTGGGGGACAGGGTAGATCAGCCCCAGCATTTT.

J is TRBJ1-1 and V is TRBV7-8; a possible D gene is TRBD1 (5 bases). The CDR3 length is 12 residues. V was clipped by 11 bases and J by 4 bases, with 14 bases between them. The germline gives CDR1 SGHVS, CDR2 FQNEAQ. The CDR3 DNA is TGTGCCTCTGGTGGGGGGGGCACTGAAGCTTTCTTT. This gives the protein CASGGGGTEAFF.

This clone was counted only a few times. This sequence joins TRBV5-6 and TRBJ2-1; 10 bases fit TRBD2. J was trimmed by 5 bases and V by 0 bases; bases with no gene match: 5. Germline V gene lookup returns CDR1 SGHDT and CDR2 YYEEEE. The CDR3 is 16 amino acids. The CDR3 sequence is CASSLAWTSGNNEQFF. CDR3 DNA sequence: TGTGCCAGCAGCTTGGCCTGGACTAGCGGAAACAATGAGCAGTTCTTC.

V gene TRBV2 combines with J gene TRBJ2-7; TRBD2 aligns across 9 bases. Trimming cost V 4 bases and J 6 bases; bases outside gene matches: 7. The CDR3 spans 14 residues. CDR1 SNHLY and CDR2 FYNNEI come from the germline V gene. In nucleotides, the CDR3 is TGTGCCAGCAGTGGTCGGACTAGCGCCCTCGAGCAGTACTTC. Protein: CASSGRTSALEQYF. The full variable domain, completed using reference TRBV2 and TRBJ2-7, is EPEVTQTPSHQVTQMGQEVILRCVPISNHLYFYWYRQILGQKVEFLVSFYNNEISEKSEIFDDQFSVERPDGSNFTLKIRSTKLEDSAMYFCASSGRTSALEQYFGPGTRLTVT.

The chain links TRBV19 to TRBJ2-2; 7 bases match TRBD2. This CDR3 region has 17 residues. Germline V lookup: CDR1 LNHDA, CDR2 SQIVND (reference sequence). V was pared by 0 bases and J by 1 base, with 5 bases of the junction left unmatched. In DNA, the CDR3 is TGTGCCAGTAGTATAGATTCAAGCGGGGTGAACACCGGGGAGCTGTTTTTT. Residues: CASSIDSSGVNTGELFF.

The rearrangement uses TRBV7-8 and TRBJ2-7; D is possibly TRBD2 (6 bases). The germline gives CDR1 SGHVS, CDR2 FQNEAQ. V was pared by 3 bases and J by 2 bases, with 11 bases between. This CDR3 has 14 residues. This CDR3 reads CASSFRDSTYEQYF. The CDR3 region has the DNA TGTGCCAGCAGCTTCAGGGACTCCACCTACGAGCAGTACTTC.

The chain links TRBV9 to TRBJ2-3, with 7 bases matching TRBD1. V was pared by 4 bases and J by 3 bases, with 5 bases of the junction left unmatched. This CDR3 comprises 14 residues. Germline CDR1 SGDLS, CDR2 YYNGEE. This chain's CDR3 is CASSKGAPTDTQYF. CDR3 DNA: TGTGCCAGCAGCAAGGGGGCGCCGACAGATACGCAGTATTTT.

The sample holds a few counts of this clone. V and J are TRBV18 and TRBJ1-1; D not certain. The CDR3 sequence is 15 residues long. Per germline, CDR1 KGHSH and CDR2 LQKENI. V was clipped by 4 bases and J by 2 bases, with 14 bases between them. In DNA form, the CDR3 reads TGTGCCAGCTCACTTCTTCGGGTTGATAACACTGAAGCTTTCTTT. Translated, it gives CASSLLRVDNTEAFF.

The genes are TRBV18 and TRBJ2-1, with TRBD2 identical over 13 bases. In germline, CDR1 is KGHSH, CDR2 LQKENI. With V trimmed by 2 bases and J by 0 bases, 4 bases remained unmatched. CDR3 length: 18 residues. CDR3 protein: CASSPERTSGSSYNEQFF. CDR3 sequence (DNA): TGTGCCAGCTCACCAGAGAGGACTAGCGGGAGCTCCTACAATGAGCAGTTCTTC.

This clone was counted between two and nine times. The chain carries TRBV28 and TRBJ2-1, with D tentatively TRBD2 (7 bases). V lost 9 bases and J 6 bases, leaving 21 bases between the germline ends. Germline values: CDR1 MDHEN, CDR2 SYDVKM. There are 15 residues in the CDR3. CDR3 loop: CASSAEGEGPNEQFF. The CDR3, as DNA: TGTGCCAGTTCCGCGGAGGGGGAGGGGCCCAATGAGCAGTTCTTC.

The gene calls are TRBV12-5 and TRBJ2-1; a weak D match, TRBD2 (6 bases). CDR3 length: 19 residues. Germline assignment: CDR1 LGHNT and CDR2 FRNRAP. The V and J ends lost 0 bases and 5 bases respectively, with 23 bases between them. CDR3 region: CASGLVTGGISLHNNEQFF. The CDR3 region has the DNA TGTGCTAGTGGTTTGGTAACGGGCGGGATTTCACTCCACAACAATGAGCAGTTCTTC.

This sequence joins TRBV5-5 and TRBJ1-1; a weak D match, TRBD1 (6 bases). V was pared by 6 bases and J by 0 bases, with 12 bases between. The CDR3 totals 14 residues. Germline V CDR1 and CDR2: SGHKS, YYEKEE (reference sequence). CDR3 in amino acids: CASNQQGLNTEAFF. The CDR3 DNA reads TGTGCCAGCAACCAACAGGGCCTGAACACTGAAGCTTTCTTT.

The chain joins TRBV6-1 to TRBJ2-5; 7 nucleotides line up with TRBD2. Germline trimming cut 2 bases from V and 2 bases from J; bases unmatched to any gene: 11. The CDR3 is 17 amino acids. CDR1 and CDR2 (germline): MNHNS, SASEGT. The CDR3 loop is CASSERRGGTPQETQYF. CDR3 DNA sequence: TGTGCCAGCAGTGAACGGCGGGGAGGGACTCCTCAAGAGACCCAGTACTTC.